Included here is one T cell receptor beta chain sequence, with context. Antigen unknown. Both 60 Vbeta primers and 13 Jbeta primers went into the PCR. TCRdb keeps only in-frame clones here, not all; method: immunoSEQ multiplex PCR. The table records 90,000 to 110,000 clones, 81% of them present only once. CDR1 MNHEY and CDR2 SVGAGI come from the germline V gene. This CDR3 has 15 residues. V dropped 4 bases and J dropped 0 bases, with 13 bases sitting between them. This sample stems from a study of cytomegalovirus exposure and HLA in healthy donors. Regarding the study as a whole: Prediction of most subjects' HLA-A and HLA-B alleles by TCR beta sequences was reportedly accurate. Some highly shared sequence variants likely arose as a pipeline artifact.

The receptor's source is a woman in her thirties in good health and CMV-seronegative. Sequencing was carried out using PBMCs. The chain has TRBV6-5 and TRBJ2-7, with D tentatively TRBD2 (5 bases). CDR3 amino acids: CASSSSGYSSYEQYF. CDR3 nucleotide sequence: TGTGCCAGCAGTTCCAGCGGATACAGCTCCTACGAGCAGTACTTC.